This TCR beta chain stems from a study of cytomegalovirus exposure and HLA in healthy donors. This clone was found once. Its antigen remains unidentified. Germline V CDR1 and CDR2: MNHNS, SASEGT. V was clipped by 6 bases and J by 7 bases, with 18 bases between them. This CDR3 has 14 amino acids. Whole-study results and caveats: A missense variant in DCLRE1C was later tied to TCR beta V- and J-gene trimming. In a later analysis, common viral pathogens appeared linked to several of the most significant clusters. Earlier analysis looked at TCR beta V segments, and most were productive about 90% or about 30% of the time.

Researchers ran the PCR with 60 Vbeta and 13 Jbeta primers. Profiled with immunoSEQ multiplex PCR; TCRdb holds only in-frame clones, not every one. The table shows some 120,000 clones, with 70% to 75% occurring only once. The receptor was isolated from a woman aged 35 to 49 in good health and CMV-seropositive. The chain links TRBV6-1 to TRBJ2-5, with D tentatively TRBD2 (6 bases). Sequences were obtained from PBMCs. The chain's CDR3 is CASSRERGEGTQYF. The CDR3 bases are TGTGCCAGCAGCCGGGAGAGGGGAGAGGGGACCCAGTACTTC.